This TCR beta chain was sequenced during a study of blood T cell repertoires in COVID-19. Looking at the study overall: COVID-19 samples collected from the United States, Italy and Spain covered acute and convalescent phases.

The protocol was immunoSEQ multiplex PCR, while the TCRdb copy is restricted to in-frame clones and leaves out a portion. The sample includes 45,000 or so clones, roughly 82% of them seen just once. This clone was observed a single time. Trimming cost V 1 base and J 2 bases, with 10 bases left between them. Germline CDR1 SGHKS, CDR2 YYEKEE (reference sequence). CDR3 length: 14 residues. V gene TRBV5-5 combines with J gene TRBJ2-7; D might be TRBD1 (6 bases). The clonotype originates from an older woman with acute or convalescent COVID-19. Sample: peripheral blood. The CDR3 nucleotides are TGTGCCAGCAGCTTGCTCGGACAGACCTACGAGCAGTACTTC. Protein sequence: CASSLLGQTYEQYF.